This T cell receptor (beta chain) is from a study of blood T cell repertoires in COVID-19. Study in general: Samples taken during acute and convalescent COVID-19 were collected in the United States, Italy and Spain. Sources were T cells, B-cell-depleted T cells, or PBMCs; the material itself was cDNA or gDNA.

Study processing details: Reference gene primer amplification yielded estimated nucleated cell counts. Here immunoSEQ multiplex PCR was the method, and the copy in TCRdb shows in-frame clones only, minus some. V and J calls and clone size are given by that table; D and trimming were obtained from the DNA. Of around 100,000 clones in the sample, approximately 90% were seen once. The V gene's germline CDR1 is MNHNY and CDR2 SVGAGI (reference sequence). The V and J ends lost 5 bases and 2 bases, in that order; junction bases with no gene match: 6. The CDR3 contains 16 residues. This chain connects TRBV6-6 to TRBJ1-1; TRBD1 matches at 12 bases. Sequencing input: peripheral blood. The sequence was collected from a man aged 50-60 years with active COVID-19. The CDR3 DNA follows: TGTGCCAGCAGTCCCCGGGACAGGGGGCTTAACACTGAAGCTTTCTTT. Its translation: CASSPRDRGLNTEAFF.